Shown below are 5 T cell receptor beta chains from a single sample sequenced in a study of identical twins. One entry per CDR3 protein results from TCRdb running MiXCR on the 5' RACE reads. Of about 530,000 distinct CDR3 sequences listed, around 15% are singletons. This sample was also put to use in a study of yellow fever vaccine responses in identical twins.

Sequences were obtained from CD4+ T cells sorted from blood. These receptors all stem from a woman aged 18-30 years in good health.

The gene calls are TRBV20-1 and TRBJ2-5; maybe TRBD1 (7 bases). V lost 6 bases and J lost 4, with 27 bases in between. Germline V gives CDR1 DFQATT, CDR2 SNEGSKA (reference sequence). The CDR3 loop spans 17 amino acids. CDR3 region: CSAKIPGGTRGRETQYF. The CDR3 DNA reads TGCAGTGCCAAAATCCCAGGGGGGACCCGGGGGCGAGAGACCCAGTACTTC.

The sample holds a few counts of this clonotype. This chain joins TRBV2 and TRBJ2-1; tentative D call: TRBD1 (6 bases). CDR1 and CDR2 from the germline V gene are SNHLY and FYNNEI. The CDR3 extends over 12 amino acids. Trimming removed 7 bases at V and 9 bases at J, with 13 bases between. The CDR3 DNA sequence: TGTGCCAGCATTTTACAAGGGGGTGAGCAGTTCTTC. Encoded protein: CASILQGGEQFF.

This chain connects TRBV4-1 to TRBJ2-4; D is ambiguous. V shed 1 base and J shed 8 bases, with 9 bases lying between them. Germline V gene sequence: CDR1 MGHRA, CDR2 YSYEKL. The CDR3 has 13 amino acids. In DNA form, the CDR3 reads TGCGCCAGCAGCCAAGTTCGGCGCGACATTCAGTACTTC. This translates into CASSQVRRDIQYF.

The rearrangement links TRBV6-5 to TRBJ2-3; D might be TRBD1 (5 bases). V shed 2 bases and J shed 0 bases, with 15 bases lying between them. The CDR3 is 17 amino acids. Germline lookup yields CDR1 MNHEY and CDR2 SVGAGI. The CDR3 protein is CASSYPRAGISTDTQYF. The CDR3 bases are TGTGCCAGCAGTTACCCCAGGGCAGGGATCAGCACAGATACGCAGTATTTT.

There are many counts of this clonotype. V is TRBV6-1 and J is TRBJ1-1, with 7 bases identical to TRBD1. V gave up 6 bases and J gave up 1 base; unmatched junction bases: 5. CDR3 length: 14 amino acids. In germline, CDR1 is MNHNS, CDR2 SASEGT. The CDR3 loop is CASSPGQPNTEAFF. The DNA of the CDR3 is TGTGCCAGCAGCCCGGGACAGCCGAACACTGAAGCTTTCTTT.